This T cell receptor beta chain was captured in a study of post-analysis software for immune sequencing data. On the study more broadly: Disease courses included relapsing-remitting, secondary progressive and progressive-relapsing multiple sclerosis. Overall study findings and caveats: Higher frequency in patients than in controls was seen for about five TRBV segments, with TRBV5-6, TRBV5-1 and TRBV20-1 among them. Strong co-clustering by F measure was seen for same-batch samples. Significantly decreased normalized Chao1 diversity was recorded for multiple sclerosis patients relative to controls.

Germline V gene data show CDR1 as SGHDN and CDR2 as FVKESK. The CDR3 has 12 residues. Trimming removed 10 bases at V and 10 bases at J, with 20 bases between. Notes on this clonotype: Its antigen is undetermined.

The authors incorporated unique molecular identifiers into the TCR beta cDNA libraries. TCRdb analysed the PCR reads with MiXCR anew, one entry per CDR3 protein. The sample carries about 540,000 distinct CDR3 sequences, less than 40% recorded once. The chain has TRBV14 and TRBJ2-7; D ambiguous. The sample comprised blood. This TCR came from a girl between 2 and 17 years old with multiple sclerosis. The CDR3 DNA reads TGTGCCACCCGAGATGCTAAACAAACCCAGTACTTC. As protein: CATRDAKQTQYF.